The 20 T cell receptor beta chains below come from one sample, sequenced in a study of T-cell memory formation after mild COVID-19. Each CDR3 protein gets one entry after TCRdb re-called the 5' RACE reads with MiXCR. Seen here are 300,000 to 400,000 distinct CDR3 sequences, around 27% observed once, and the top ten hold roughly 14%. The sample was PBMCs or a T cell subset sorted from them (not recorded which). Source of these receptors: an adult woman who had mild COVID-19 (a few samples of this study predate the infection). Cell type and time point are not known.

This chain connects TRBV10-3 to TRBJ1-1; D gene unclear. CDR3 length: 14 amino acids. V was clipped by 6 bases and J by 4 bases, with 15 bases between them. CDR1 is ENHRY and CDR2 is SYGVKD in the germline V gene. CDR3 sequence (DNA): TGTGCCATCAGGGGCATGCGGCCCGCCACTGAAGCTTTCTTT. It yields the protein CAIRGMRPATEAFF.

V is TRBV4-2 and J is TRBJ1-1, with TRBD1 as a possible D gene (5 bases). The CDR3 is 14 amino acids. Trimming removed 0 bases at V and 7 bases at J, with 12 bases between. CDR1 LGHNA and CDR2 YNFKEQ come from the germline V gene. Written as DNA, the CDR3 is TGTGCCAGCAGCCAAGATCGCTGGGGCAGTGAAGCTTTCTTT. Translation: CASSQDRWGSEAFF.

The V and J genes are TRBV2 and TRBJ1-2; D uncertain. The length of the CDR3 is 13 residues. Germline loops: CDR1 SNHLY, CDR2 FYNNEI. Trimming cost V 5 bases and J 5 bases, with 12 bases left between them. The chain's CDR3 is CASSLWTEYGYTF. CDR3 nucleotides: TGTGCCAGCAGTCTATGGACTGAATATGGCTACACCTTC.

The rearrangement links TRBV4-2 to TRBJ2-1; no clear D gene. From germline, CDR1 is LGHNA and CDR2 YNFKEQ. The V and J ends lost 0 bases and 3 bases respectively, with 9 bases between them. The CDR3 spans 15 residues. The CDR3 bases are TGTGCCAGCAGCCAAGATTCGAGTAGCTACAATGAGCAGTTCTTC. It translates to CASSQDSSSYNEQFF.

This chain joins TRBV18 and TRBJ2-7; 8 nucleotides line up with TRBD1. The CDR3 covers 15 residues. V was clipped by 2 bases and J by 1 base; unmatched bases: 4. Germline loops: CDR1 KGHSH, CDR2 LQKENI. The CDR3 DNA follows: TGTGCCAGCTCACCATATCGGGACAGGTCCTACGAGCAGTACTTC. Translating gives CASSPYRDRSYEQYF.

This clonotype was counted a few times. The chain has TRBV24-1 and TRBJ1-2; no clear D gene. The germline V gene has CDR1 KGHDR and CDR2 SFDVKD. V lost 1 base to trimming and J lost 9 bases, with 11 bases between them. The CDR3 length is 13 residues. The CDR3 DNA reads as TGTGCCACCAGTGATTTACCCGGACGCCGCTACACCTTC. Its protein is CATSDLPGRRYTF.

This clonotype was observed a handful of times. The chain joins TRBV7-2 to TRBJ1-2; no definite D call. The CDR3 covers 13 residues. Trimming stripped 6 bases from V and 2 bases from J, with 10 bases between. CDR1 and CDR2 from the germline V gene are SGHTA and FQGNSA. The CDR3 region is CASSSGGNYGYTF. For the CDR3, the DNA is TGTGCCAGCAGTTCTGGCGGGAACTATGGCTACACCTTC.

The chain is built from TRBV5-6 and TRBJ2-7, with TRBD2 matching 9 bases. The length of the CDR3 is 16 residues. V lost 1 base to trimming and J lost 1 base; unmatched junction nucleotides: 6. The germline gives CDR1 SGHDT, CDR2 YYEEEE. The CDR3 DNA reads TGTGCCAGCAGCTTGAGGGCGGGAGGGCTTTCCTACGAGCAGTACTTC. Translation gives CASSLRAGGLSYEQYF. Full variable domain (outside the CDR3, taken from reference TRBV5-6 and TRBJ2-7): DAGVTQSPTHLIKTRGQQVTLRCSPKSGHDTVSWYQQALGQGPQFIFQYYEEEERQRGNFPDRFSGHQFPNYSSELNVNALLLGDSALYLCASSLRAGGLSYEQYFGPGTRLTVT.

This clonotype was seen more than once but under ten times. The chain joins TRBV7-9 to TRBJ2-7; 10 nucleotides match TRBD1. The CDR3 totals 14 residues. V shed 6 bases and J 6 bases; nucleotides not matched to a gene: 8. The germline CDR1 and CDR2 sequences are SEHNR and FQNEAQ (reference sequence). The CDR3 nucleotides read TGTGCCAGCAGTCTATTGCGGACAGGGGGCGAGCAGTACTTC. It encodes CASSLLRTGGEQYF.

Comment on this clonotype: A single base separates this from a much larger clone, so it may be a read error. The V call is TRBV11-3, the J call TRBJ2-1; D not resolved. Looked up from germline, CDR1 is SGHNT and CDR2 is YENEEA. The CDR3 has 15 residues. CDR3 in amino acids: CASSLESASYTEQFF. CDR3 nucleotides: TGTGCCAGCAGCTTAGAGTCCGCCTCCTACACTGAGCAGTTCTTC.

This clonotype was observed a few times. The V gene is TRBV7-9, the J gene TRBJ2-7; TRBD2 aligns across 7 bases. This CDR3 comprises 14 residues. The V and J ends lost 1 base and 12 bases, in that order; junction bases with no gene match: 12. Germline-derived CDR1 and CDR2 are SEHNR and FQNEAQ (reference sequence). CDR3 DNA sequence: TGTGCCAGCAGCTTAGGGGACTACCTAGCCCGAACGTACTTC. It specifies CASSLGDYLARTYF.

CDR3 in amino acids: CASTAAGWVDTQYF. The CDR3 DNA reads TGTGCCAGTACGGCGGCGGGATGGGTCGATACGCAGTATTTT. This rearrangement joins TRBV19 to TRBJ2-3; D perhaps matches TRBD2 (6 bases). Germline V lookup: CDR1 LNHDA, CDR2 SQIVND (reference sequence). Trimming removed 7 bases from V and 6 bases from J, with 17 bases in between. The CDR3 has 14 residues. The full variable domain, rest sourced from reference TRBV19 and TRBJ2-3, is DGGITQSPKYLFRKEGQNVTLSCEQNLNHDAMYWYRQDPGQGLRLIYYSQIVNDFQKGDIAEGYSVSREKKESFPLTVTSAQKNPTAFYLCASTAAGWVDTQYFGPGTRLTVL.

The chain joins TRBV20-1 to TRBJ1-4; the match to TRBD1 covers 10 bases. The CDR3 length is 13 residues. The V gene's germline CDR1 is DFQATT and CDR2 SNEGSKA (reference sequence). Trimming removed 5 bases from V and 5 bases from J; junction bases left unmatched: 2. The CDR3 loop reads CSARGQGNEKLFF. The CDR3, as DNA: TGCAGTGCTCGGGGACAGGGGAATGAAAAACTGTTTTTT.

As for this clonotype: This may be a read error, as it is one base from a much larger clone. J is TRBJ1-3 and V is TRBV5-4; tentative D call: TRBD1 (5 bases). Per germline, CDR1 SGHNT and CDR2 YYREEE (reference sequence). The V gene lost 2 bases and the J gene lost 0 bases, with 9 bases spanning the gap. The CDR3 is 15 amino acids. DNA for the CDR3: TGTGCCAGCAGCTTAAGGACAACCTCTGGAAACACCATATATTTT. It encodes CASSLRTTSGNTIYF.

The J gene is TRBJ2-7, the V gene TRBV5-1; TRBD2 matches 12 bases. With V trimmed by 4 bases and J by 3 bases, 8 bases remained unmatched. In germline, CDR1 is SGHRS, CDR2 YFSETQ. The CDR3 is 16 residues long. The DNA of the CDR3 is TGCGCCAGCAGCGCCCGGCTAGCGGGGGGGAACTACGAGCAGTACTTC. Translating it yields CASSARLAGGNYEQYF. Full variable domain (outside the CDR3, taken from reference TRBV5-1 and TRBJ2-7): KAGVTQTPRYLIKTRGQQVTLSCSPISGHRSVSWYQQTPGQGLQFLFEYFSETQRNKGNFPGRFSGRQFSNSRSEMNVSTLELGDSALYLCASSARLAGGNYEQYFGPGTRLTVT.

The rearrangement links TRBV20-1 to TRBJ2-3; no firm D call. The germline CDR1 and CDR2 sequences are DFQATT and SNEGSKA (reference sequence). CDR3 length: 15 amino acids. With 1 base removed from V and 0 bases from J, the gap between germline ends came to 11 bases. This chain's CDR3 is CSARVPATSTDTQYF. The DNA for the CDR3 is TGCAGTGCTAGAGTTCCAGCGACTAGCACAGATACGCAGTATTTT.

This clonotype was counted many times. The chain recombines TRBV2 with TRBJ2-7; D remains unclear. Germline V lookup: CDR1 SNHLY, CDR2 FYNNEI. The CDR3 is 15 amino acids. With 5 bases removed from V and 3 bases from J, the gap between germline ends came to 17 bases. This CDR3 reads CASSNGPTADYEQYF. The CDR3 coding sequence is TGTGCCAGCAGTAACGGACCCACCGCTGACTACGAGCAGTACTTC.

The chain links TRBV6-5 to TRBJ2-2; 9 bases fit TRBD2. Trimming cost V 1 base and J 4 bases; bases outside gene matches: 4. Germline CDR1 MNHEY, CDR2 SVGAGI. The CDR3 loop spans 16 amino acids. The CDR3 nucleotides read TGTGCCAGCAGTTACTATAGCGGGAGAATCACCGGGGAGCTGTTTTTT. Protein sequence: CASSYYSGRITGELFF.

The CDR3 sequence: CASSQGFGGASTDTQYF. DNA for the CDR3: TGTGCCAGCAGCCAGGGTTTCGGGGGGGCCAGCACAGATACGCAGTATTTT. This chain links TRBV3-1 with TRBJ2-3, with 8 bases matching TRBD2. The germline CDR1 and CDR2 sequences are LGHDT and YNNKEL (reference sequence). The CDR3 covers 17 residues. Unmatched junction bases numbered 8, after V lost 3 bases and J lost 0 bases.

The chain carries TRBV5-1 and TRBJ2-1; 7 nucleotides match TRBD2. CDR3 length equals 15 residues. The trim removed 4 bases at V and 8 bases at J, leaving 12 bases unmatched. Germline assignment: CDR1 SGHRS and CDR2 YFSETQ. CDR3 sequence: CASSHQGLESHEQFF. The CDR3, as DNA: TGCGCCAGCAGCCATCAAGGACTAGAGTCCCATGAGCAGTTCTTC.